Below are 17 T cell receptor beta chains sequenced from a single sample in a study of blood T cells in healthy people across ages (dated by TCRdb to between 2015 and 2017). Preparation of the library involved 5' RACE. This sample was sequenced with an Illumina HiSeq 2500. A second about 7 to 11 cycle PCR used a sample-barcoded 5' primer and a J-beta primer mix. In-frame beta chains were kept once TCRdb had trimmed the public reads at Q25 with fastp and called clones with MiXCR. Every CDR3 protein is listed once, alongside the most common genes and DNA of its rows. The sample includes about 940,000 distinct CDR3 sequences, with 40% to 60% observed a single time. Around 15% of the sample is in the top ten clones. Sequenced: blood. These receptors all stem from a man aged 25 to 40 in good health.

This chain joins TRBV27 and TRBJ1-1; no clear D gene. This CDR3 has 12 residues. Trimming stripped 4 bases from V and 4 bases from J, with 7 bases between. Germline V gives CDR1 MNHEY, CDR2 SMNVEV (reference sequence). The DNA of the CDR3 is TGTGCCAGCAGTTCCCTGGCCACTGAAGCTTTCTTT. Amino acids: CASSSLATEAFF.

This clonotype was counted at least ten times. V gene TRBV7-2 combines with J gene TRBJ2-1, with D perhaps TRBD2 (6 bases). From germline, CDR1 is SGHTA and CDR2 FQGNSA. CDR3 length equals 16 residues. The V end lost 5 bases, the J end lost 8 bases, and 22 bases lay between the germline ends. CDR3 sequence (DNA): TGTGCCAGCAGCCGGGTTTTGGGACTCACGAGTCATGAGCAGTTCTTC. Its protein is CASSRVLGLTSHEQFF.

The chain carries TRBV7-9 and TRBJ2-7; D not resolved. The CDR3 totals 12 residues. CDR1 and CDR2 from the germline V gene are SEHNR and FQNEAQ (reference sequence). Trimming removed 3 bases at V and 6 bases at J, with 9 bases between. CDR3 protein: CASSLAPPEQYF. In DNA form, the CDR3 reads TGTGCCAGCAGCTTGGCCCCCCCCGAGCAGTACTTC.

This chain uses TRBV3-1 with TRBJ2-7, with 8 bases identical to TRBD1. Germline CDR1 and CDR2: LGHDT and YNNKEL (reference sequence). V dropped 1 base and J dropped 4; count of bases not matched to a gene: 6. The length of the CDR3 is 15 residues. In DNA, the CDR3 is TGTGCCAGCAGCCAAGGTACCCAGGGGGCTTACGAGCAGTACTTC. This encodes CASSQGTQGAYEQYF.

The sample holds many counts of this clonotype. The rearrangement links TRBV5-1 to TRBJ2-1, with D possibly matching TRBD2 (6 bases). The V and J ends lost 0 bases and 10 bases respectively, with 14 bases between them. This CDR3 region has 14 residues. Germline V gene sequence: CDR1 SGHRS, CDR2 YFSETQ. The CDR3: CASSLVSGDGEQFF. The CDR3 DNA reads TGCGCCAGCAGCTTGGTATCGGGGGACGGAGAGCAGTTCTTC. The entire variable domain, with the rest obtained from reference TRBV5-1 and TRBJ2-1, is as follows: KAGVTQTPRYLIKTRGQQVTLSCSPISGHRSVSWYQQTPGQGLQFLFEYFSETQRNKGNFPGRFSGRQFSNSRSEMNVSTLELGDSALYLCASSLVSGDGEQFFGPGTRLTVL.

A word on this clonotype: A read error may produce the germline difference seen at one junction end. The V call is TRBV29-1, the J call TRBJ2-1; 7 positions agree with TRBD1. Germline loops: CDR1 SQVTM, CDR2 ANQGSEA. There are 14 residues in the CDR3. The CDR3 DNA is TGCGGCGTTGCCGGGACAGCATCTTACAATGAGCAGTTCTTC. The encoded protein is CGVAGTASYNEQFF.

The chain joins TRBV20-1 to TRBJ1-2; 11 bases are shared with TRBD1. This CDR3 has 14 amino acids. CDR1 is DFQATT, CDR2 SNEGSKA, per germline (reference sequence). Unmatched junction bases numbered 10, after V lost 6 bases and J lost 7 bases. The CDR3 DNA reads TGCAGTGCGCCCAGGACAGGGGGCGCTTTTGGCTACACCTTC. Translating gives CSAPRTGGAFGYTF.

The J gene is TRBJ2-6, the V gene TRBV5-1; tentatively, D is TRBD1 (6 bases). CDR1 is SGHRS, CDR2 YFSETQ, per germline. The CDR3 totals 16 residues. The ends were cut back, 4 bases at V and 1 base at J, with 12 bases in the middle. This CDR3 reads CASSLGQSSGANVLTF. CDR3 bases: TGCGCCAGCAGCCTAGGACAGTCTTCTGGGGCCAACGTCCTGACTTTC.

In this sample, this clonotype turned up once. V usage is TRBV30 and J usage is TRBJ2-1; TRBD2 matches 15 bases. V gave up 7 bases and J gave up 4 bases; unmatched junction bases: 5. This CDR3 is 15 amino acids long. Germline loops: CDR1 GTSNPN, CDR2 SVGIG (reference sequence). CDR3 coding DNA: TGTGCCTTCGGACTAGCGGGGGGGCGATACAATGAGCAGTTCTTC. Its protein product is CAFGLAGGRYNEQFF.

This clonotype was observed a handful of times. The V gene is TRBV7-2, the J gene TRBJ1-4; TRBD1 agrees at 9 bases. The junction had 4 bases not matched to a gene; V was cut back by 5 bases and J by 6 bases. Germline V gives CDR1 SGHTA, CDR2 FQGNSA. The CDR3 extends over 14 amino acids. The CDR3 DNA follows: TGTGCCAGCAGCCCGGACAGGGGTCATGAAAAACTGTTTTTT. Protein: CASSPDRGHEKLFF.

V usage is TRBV25-1 and J usage is TRBJ2-5, with D maybe TRBD1 (6 bases). V lost 4 bases and J lost 2, with 11 bases in between. CDR3 size: 14 residues. Germline CDR1 is MGHDK and CDR2 is SYGVNS. The CDR3, as DNA: TGTGCCAGCAGTGGAAGACAGGCTCAAGAGACCCAGTACTTC. Amino acid sequence: CASSGRQAQETQYF. The complete variable domain, with remaining parts taken from reference TRBV25-1 and TRBJ2-5, reads EADIYQTPRYLVIGTGKKITLECSQTMGHDKMYWYQQDPGMELHLIHYSYGVNSTEKGDLSSESTVSRIRTEHFPLTLESARPSHTSQYLCASSGRQAQETQYFGPGTRLLVL.

This clonotype was recorded at least ten times. The chain employs TRBV29-1 and TRBJ2-7, with 8 bases identical to TRBD2. This CDR3 has 13 amino acids. Germline CDR1 is SQVTM and CDR2 is ANQGSEA. The junction had 3 bases not matched to a gene; V was cut back by 5 bases and J by 0 bases. CDR3 in amino acids: CSVNRGGSYEQYF. The CDR3, as DNA: TGCAGCGTTAATCGGGGGGGCTCCTACGAGCAGTACTTC.

As for this clonotype: A read error is possible here, since a much larger clone lies one base away. The rearrangement uses TRBV6-4 and TRBJ2-3; the match to TRBD2 covers 9 bases. CDR1 and CDR2 (germline): MRHNA, SNTAGT. This CDR3 contains 16 residues. DNA of the CDR3: TGTGCCGGCAGTGACTCGGCGGGGGGGGTCACAGATACGCAGTATTTT. Protein sequence: CAGSDSAGGVTDTQYF.

The V and J genes are TRBV4-3 and TRBJ2-1; 7 positions match TRBD2. Germline CDR1 reads LGHNA; CDR2 reads YSLEER. The CDR3 extends over 16 amino acids. The trim removed 0 bases at V and 9 bases at J, leaving 11 bases unmatched. The CDR3 spells CASSQDGAGEMGEQFF. DNA of the CDR3: TGCGCCAGCAGCCAAGATGGGGCGGGGGAGATGGGTGAGCAGTTCTTC.

The rearrangement uses TRBV4-1 and TRBJ1-5; 10 bases agree with TRBD1. Germline V gene sequence: CDR1 MGHRA, CDR2 YSYEKL. The CDR3 contains 15 residues. The trim removed 4 bases at V and 5 bases at J, leaving 5 bases unmatched. For the CDR3, the DNA is TGCGCCAGCAGCCTGACAGGGGGCGGGTATCAGCCCCAGCATTTT. It is translated as CASSLTGGGYQPQHF.

Only one count was recorded for this clonotype. The gene calls are TRBV20-1 and TRBJ2-3, with 9 bases fitting TRBD1. V trimming: 6 bases; J trimming: 3 bases; junction bases outside the gene matches: 4. The CDR3 has 13 residues. The germline gives CDR1 DFQATT, CDR2 SNEGSKA (reference sequence). The DNA for the CDR3 is TGCAGTGCGGGACAGGGTGCGACAGATACGCAGTATTTT. Translated, it gives CSAGQGATDTQYF.

The V gene is TRBV7-8, the J gene TRBJ2-5, with a possible D match to TRBD2 (5 bases). The CDR3 has 14 residues. V lost 5 bases, J lost 0 bases, and 10 bases lay in between. The germline gives CDR1 SGHVS, CDR2 FQNEAQ. The CDR3 DNA follows: TGTGCCAGCAGCCGCCGAGGGAACCAAGAGACCCAGTACTTC. This sequence encodes CASSRRGNQETQYF.